A selection of T cell receptor beta chains follows, all from one sample in a study of control samples from healthy donors and cancer patients. The repertoire was sequenced with immunoSEQ multiplex PCR; TCRdb's copy has only in-frame clones and lacks some. The repertoire holds some 100,000 clones, with approximately 95% as singletons. Input material: blood. These receptors originate from a man between 18 and 29 years old in good health. Both conserved end residues are trimmed from each CDR3.

TRBJ1-1	TRBV27	ASSLASSRRNTEAF
TRBJ1-2	TRBV7-9	ASSLGQNYGYT
TRBJ2-1	TRBV30	AWSPGLGYNEQF
TRBJ2-2	TRBV9	ASSIRNTGELF
TRBJ2-7	TRBV3-1/TRBV3-2	ASSQSSGTKDEQY
TRBJ2-7	TRBV14	ASSQEVGEQY
TRBJ1-5	TRBV19	ASRTTVGSNQPQH
TRBJ1-5	TRBV3-1/TRBV3-2	ASSQGSQPQH
TRBJ2-7	TRBV6-4	ASSVLPGVHEQY
TRBJ1-1	TRBV14	ASSQDSGGDSANTEAF
TRBJ2-1	TRBV7-9	ASSFWRDDNEQF
TRBJ2-7	TRBV27	ASQEGGGYEQY
TRBJ1-5	TRBV3-1/TRBV3-2	ASSQGLEGQPQH
TRBJ2-6	TRBV5-1	ASSVDRRLPELVGGANVLT
TRBJ2-7	TRBV7-9	ASSLTRDEQY
TRBJ2-7	TRBV3-1/TRBV3-2	ASSRGQSYEQY
TRBJ2-1	TRBV3-1/TRBV3-2	ASSPSIWGEQF
TRBJ1-5	TRBV5-6	ASSLAQGWDQPQH
TRBJ1-1	TRBV2	ASSPASRRTEAF
TRBJ2-2	TRBV19	ASSPTSGSYTGELF
TRBJ1-6	TRBV2	ASSELAEVNSPLH
TRBJ2-5	TRBV5-6	ASSLNKGPTKETQY
TRBJ2-7	TRBV12-5	ASGLRVGGDEQY
TRBJ1-1	TRBV4-2	ASSRGQGNTEAF
TRBJ1-1	TRBV7-2	ASSLSRDRPDTEAF
TRBJ2-1	TRBV11-2	ASSLLGNEQF
TRBJ2-1	TRBV27	ATLGWASGYNEQF
TRBJ2-1	TRBV9	ASSVDGRARNEQF
TRBJ2-7	TRBV6-5	ASGLAGVQYEQY
TRBJ2-1	TRBV29-1	SVDGLAGVLNYNEQF
TRBJ2-7	TRBV10-3	ATMSAGGSYEQY
TRBJ1-4	TRBV2	ASSRQGGGEKLF
TRBJ2-3	TRBV6-5	ASTPGGDTQY
TRBJ2-2	TRBV24-1	ATSDFGVGTGELF
TRBJ1-1	TRBV2	ASSDTTTLLPSNTEAF
TRBJ2-2	TRBV29-1	SVEIGGVNTGELF
TRBJ1-2	TRBV6-1	ASSEATGGGYGYT
TRBJ1-1	TRBV13	ASSLLGMNTEAF
TRBJ2-1	TRBV4-3	ASSQERGGYNEQF
TRBJ2-2	TRBV5-3	ARSRGLAGGPGDTGELF
TRBJ2-7	TRBV7-2	ASSLANSPYEQY
TRBJ2-1	TRBV5-1	ASSRDRGNEQF
TRBJ2-1	TRBV4-1	ASSQRRRNEQF
TRBJ2-5	TRBV19	ASSIVWGKETQY
TRBJ2-1	TRBV2	ASSSTGPREEQF
TRBJ2-1	TRBV6-2/TRBV6-3	ASSYSGLGEQF
TRBJ1-4	TRBV25-1	ASRGTGINEKLF
TRBJ2-1	TRBV6-1	ASSDLQSYNEQF
TRBJ1-1	TRBV6-5	ASSLRTNTEAF
TRBJ2-5	TRBV5-1	ASSLKGTGARETQY
TRBJ2-5	TRBV29-1	SVDHFGDPTETQY
TRBJ1-1	TRBV10-3	ATGGEYNTEAF
TRBJ2-1	TRBV14	ASSHIAGIDNEQF
TRBJ2-3	TRBV6-4	ASSPQTPGGNADTQY
TRBJ1-1	TRBV6-6	ASSPPGQRFMNTEAF
TRBJ2-3	TRBV29-1	SVDGIEGETDTQY
TRBJ2-1	TRBV30	AWSSGEGTEQF